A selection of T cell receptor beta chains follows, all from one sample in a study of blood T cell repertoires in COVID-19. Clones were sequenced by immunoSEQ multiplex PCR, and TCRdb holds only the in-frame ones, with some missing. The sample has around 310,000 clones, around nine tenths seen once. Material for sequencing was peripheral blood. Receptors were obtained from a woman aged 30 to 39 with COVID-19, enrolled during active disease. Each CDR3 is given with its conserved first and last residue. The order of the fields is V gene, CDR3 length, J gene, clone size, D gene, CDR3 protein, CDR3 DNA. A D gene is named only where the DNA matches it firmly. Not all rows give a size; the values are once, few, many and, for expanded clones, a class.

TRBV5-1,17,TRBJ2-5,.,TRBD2,CASSLPASGRGSDTQYF,TGCGCCAGCAGCTTGCCCGCTAGCGGGAGGGGTTCAGACACCCAGTACTTC
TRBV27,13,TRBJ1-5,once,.,CASSSQGYQPQHF,TGTGCCAGCAGTTCCCAGGGATATCAGCCCCAGCATTTT
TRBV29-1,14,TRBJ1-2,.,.,CSVGPQDENYGYTF,TGCAGCGTTGGACCACAGGACGAGAACTATGGCTACACCTTC
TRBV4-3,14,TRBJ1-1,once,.,CASSQDEGVPEAFF,TGCGCCAGCAGCCAAGATGAGGGTGTCCCTGAAGCTTTCTTT
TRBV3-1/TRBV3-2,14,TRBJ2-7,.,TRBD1,CASSPGTGGREQYF,TGTGCCAGCAGCCCCGGGACAGGGGGTCGGGAGCAGTACTTC
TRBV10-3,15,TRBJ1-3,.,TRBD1,CAIGDRGQSGNTIYF,TGTGCCATCGGCGACAGGGGGCAGTCTGGAAACACCATATATTTT
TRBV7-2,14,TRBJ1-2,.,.,CASSLRQGNYGYTF,TGTGCCAGCAGCTTAAGGCAGGGAAACTATGGCTACACCTTC
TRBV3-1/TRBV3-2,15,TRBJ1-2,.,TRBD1,CASSHPGQEISGYTF,TGTGCCAGCAGCCACCCGGGACAGGAGATATCCGGCTACACCTTC
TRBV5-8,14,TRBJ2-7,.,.,CASSPDPPLYEQYF,TGTGCCAGCAGCCCAGATCCCCCTCTCTACGAGCAGTACTTC
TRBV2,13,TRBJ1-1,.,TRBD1,CASRIDRVPEAFF,TGTGCCAGCAGAATTGACAGGGTCCCTGAAGCTTTCTTT